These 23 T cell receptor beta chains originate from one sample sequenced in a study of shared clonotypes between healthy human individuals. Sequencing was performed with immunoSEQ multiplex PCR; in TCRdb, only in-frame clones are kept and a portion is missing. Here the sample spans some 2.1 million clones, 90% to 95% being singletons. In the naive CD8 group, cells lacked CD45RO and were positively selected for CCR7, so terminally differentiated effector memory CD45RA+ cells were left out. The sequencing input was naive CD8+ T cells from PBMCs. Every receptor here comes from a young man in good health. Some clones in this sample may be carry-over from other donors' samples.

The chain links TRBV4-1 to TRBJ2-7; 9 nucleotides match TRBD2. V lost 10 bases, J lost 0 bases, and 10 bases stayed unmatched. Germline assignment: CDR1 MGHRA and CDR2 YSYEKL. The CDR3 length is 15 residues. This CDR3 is CATTHLAGSSYEQYF. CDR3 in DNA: TGCGCCACCACCCACCTAGCGGGAAGCTCCTACGAGCAGTACTTC.

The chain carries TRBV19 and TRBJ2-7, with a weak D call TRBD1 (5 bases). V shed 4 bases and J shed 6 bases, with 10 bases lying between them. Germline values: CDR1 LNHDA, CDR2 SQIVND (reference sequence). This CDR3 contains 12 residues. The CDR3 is CASSTKGVEQYF. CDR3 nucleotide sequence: TGTGCCAGTAGTACCAAAGGGGTCGAGCAGTACTTC.

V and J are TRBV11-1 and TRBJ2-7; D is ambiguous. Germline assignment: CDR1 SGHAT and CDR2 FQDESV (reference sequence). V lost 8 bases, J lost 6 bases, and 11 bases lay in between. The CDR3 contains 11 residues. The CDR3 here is CASGSLGEQYF. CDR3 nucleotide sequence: TGTGCCAGCGGAAGTCTGGGCGAGCAGTACTTC.

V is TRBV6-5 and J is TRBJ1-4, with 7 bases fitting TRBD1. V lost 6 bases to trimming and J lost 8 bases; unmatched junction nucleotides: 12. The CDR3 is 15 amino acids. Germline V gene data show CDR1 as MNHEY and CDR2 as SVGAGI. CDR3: CASSTKTGSAEKLFF. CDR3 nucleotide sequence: TGTGCCAGCAGCACTAAGACAGGGTCAGCCGAAAAACTGTTTTTT.

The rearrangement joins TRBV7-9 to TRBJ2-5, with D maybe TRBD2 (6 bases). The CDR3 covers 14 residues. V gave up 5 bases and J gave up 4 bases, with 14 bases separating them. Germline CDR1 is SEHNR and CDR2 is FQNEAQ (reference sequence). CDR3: CASSPRLVAETQYF. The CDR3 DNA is TGTGCCAGCAGCCCACGACTAGTGGCAGAGACCCAGTACTTC.

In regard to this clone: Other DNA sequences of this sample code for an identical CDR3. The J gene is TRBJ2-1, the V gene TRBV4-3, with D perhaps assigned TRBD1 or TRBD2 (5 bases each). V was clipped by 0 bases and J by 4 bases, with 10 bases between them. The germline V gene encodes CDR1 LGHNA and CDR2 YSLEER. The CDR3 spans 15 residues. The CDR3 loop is CASSQDRDPYNEQFF. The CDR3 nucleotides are TGCGCCAGCAGCCAAGATCGGGACCCTTACAATGAGCAGTTCTTC.

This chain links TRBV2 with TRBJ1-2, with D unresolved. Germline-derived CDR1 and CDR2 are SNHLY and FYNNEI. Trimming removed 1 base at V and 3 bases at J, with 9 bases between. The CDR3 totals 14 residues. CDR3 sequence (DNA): TGTGCCAGCAGTGAAGTAGGATGGGACTATGGCTACACCTTC. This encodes CASSEVGWDYGYTF.

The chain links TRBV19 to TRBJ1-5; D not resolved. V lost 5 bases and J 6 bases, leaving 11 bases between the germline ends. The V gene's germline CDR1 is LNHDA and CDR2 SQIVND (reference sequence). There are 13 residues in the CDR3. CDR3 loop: CASSASKGQPQHF. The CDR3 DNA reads TGTGCCAGTAGTGCCTCCAAGGGTCAGCCCCAGCATTTT.

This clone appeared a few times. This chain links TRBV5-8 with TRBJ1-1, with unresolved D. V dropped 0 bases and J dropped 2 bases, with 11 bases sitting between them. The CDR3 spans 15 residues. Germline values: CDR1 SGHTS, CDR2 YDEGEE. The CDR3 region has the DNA TGTGCCAGCAGCTTGGTTGGACGGATTAACACTGAAGCTTTCTTT. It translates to CASSLVGRINTEAFF.

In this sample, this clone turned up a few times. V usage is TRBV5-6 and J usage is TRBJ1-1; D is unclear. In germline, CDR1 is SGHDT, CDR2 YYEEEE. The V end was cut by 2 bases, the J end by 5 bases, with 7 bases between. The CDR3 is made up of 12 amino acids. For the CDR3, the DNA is TGTGCCAGCAGCTTCGAGTTAACTGAAGCTTTCTTT. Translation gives CASSFELTEAFF.

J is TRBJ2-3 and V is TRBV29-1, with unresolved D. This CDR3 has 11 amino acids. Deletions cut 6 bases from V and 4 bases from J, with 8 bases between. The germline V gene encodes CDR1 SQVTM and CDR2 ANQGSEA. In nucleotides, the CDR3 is TGCAGCGTCCTTAGGGCAGATACGCAGTATTTT. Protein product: CSVLRADTQYF.

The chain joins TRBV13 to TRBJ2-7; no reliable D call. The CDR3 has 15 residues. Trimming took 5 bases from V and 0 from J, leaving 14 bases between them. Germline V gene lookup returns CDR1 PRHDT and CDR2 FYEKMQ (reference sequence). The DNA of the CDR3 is TGTGCCAGCAGCAGCCGGGCGACAAGCTCCTACGAGCAGTACTTC. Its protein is CASSSRATSSYEQYF. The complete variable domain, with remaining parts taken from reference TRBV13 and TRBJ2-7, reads AAGVIQSPRHLIKEKRETATLKCYPIPRHDTVYWYQQGPGQDPQFLISFYEKMQSDKGSIPDRFSAQQFSDYHSELNMSSLELGDSALYFCASSSRATSSYEQYFGPGTRLTVT.

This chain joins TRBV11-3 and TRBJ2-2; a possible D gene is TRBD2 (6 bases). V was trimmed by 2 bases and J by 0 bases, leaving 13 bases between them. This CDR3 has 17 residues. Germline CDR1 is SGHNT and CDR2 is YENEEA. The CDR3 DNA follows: TGTGCCAGCAGCTTATTTGGCGGGACCCCGAACACCGGGGAGCTGTTTTTT. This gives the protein CASSLFGGTPNTGELFF.

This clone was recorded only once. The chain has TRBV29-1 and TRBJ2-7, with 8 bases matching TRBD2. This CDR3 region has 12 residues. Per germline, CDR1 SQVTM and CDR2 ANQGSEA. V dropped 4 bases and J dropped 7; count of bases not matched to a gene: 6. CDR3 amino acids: CSVVVSGSEQYF. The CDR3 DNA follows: TGCAGCGTTGTAGTCAGCGGGAGTGAGCAGTACTTC.

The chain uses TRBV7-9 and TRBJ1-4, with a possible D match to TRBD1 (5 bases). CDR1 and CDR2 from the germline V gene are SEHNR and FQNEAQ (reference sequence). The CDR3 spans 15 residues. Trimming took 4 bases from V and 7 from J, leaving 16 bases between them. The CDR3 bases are TGTGCCAGCAGCTCGAGCAGAGGGGAGAGTGAAAAACTGTTTTTT. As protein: CASSSSRGESEKLFF.

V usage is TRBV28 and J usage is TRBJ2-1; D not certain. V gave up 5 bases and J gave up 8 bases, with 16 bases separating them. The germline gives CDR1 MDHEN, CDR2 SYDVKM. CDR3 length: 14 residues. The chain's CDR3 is CASSTRGSAYEQFF. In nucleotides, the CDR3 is TGTGCCAGCAGTACCCGCGGATCCGCCTATGAGCAGTTCTTC.

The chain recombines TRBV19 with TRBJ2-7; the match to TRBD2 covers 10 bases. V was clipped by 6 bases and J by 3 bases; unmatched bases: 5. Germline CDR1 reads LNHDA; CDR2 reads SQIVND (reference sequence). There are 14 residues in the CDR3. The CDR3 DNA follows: TGTGCCAGTAGCGAGCGGGAGGGCCTCTACGAGCAGTACTTC. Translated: CASSEREGLYEQYF.

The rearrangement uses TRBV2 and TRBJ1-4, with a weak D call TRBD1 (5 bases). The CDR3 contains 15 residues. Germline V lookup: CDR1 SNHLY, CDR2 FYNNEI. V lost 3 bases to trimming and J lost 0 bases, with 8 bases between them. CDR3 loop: CASSERTTTNEKLFF. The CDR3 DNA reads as TGTGCCAGCAGTGAGCGGACAACAACTAATGAAAAACTGTTTTTT.

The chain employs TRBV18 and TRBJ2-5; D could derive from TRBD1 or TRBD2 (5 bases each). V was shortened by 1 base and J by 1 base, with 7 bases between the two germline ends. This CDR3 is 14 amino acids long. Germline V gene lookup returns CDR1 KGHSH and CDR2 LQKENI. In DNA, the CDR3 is TGTGCCAGCTCACCACGGGGGTCCCAAGAGACCCAGTACTTC. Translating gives CASSPRGSQETQYF. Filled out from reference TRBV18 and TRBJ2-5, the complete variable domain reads NAGVMQNPRHLVRRRGQEARLRCSPMKGHSHVYWYRQLPEEGLKFMVYLQKENIIDESGMPKERFSAEFPKEGPSILRIQQVVRGDSAAYFCASSPRGSQETQYFGPGTRLLVL.

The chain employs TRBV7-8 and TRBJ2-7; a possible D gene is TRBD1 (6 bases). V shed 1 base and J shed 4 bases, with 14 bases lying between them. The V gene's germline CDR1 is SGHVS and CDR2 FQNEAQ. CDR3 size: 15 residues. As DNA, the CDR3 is TGTGCCAGCAGCTTAGAAAACAGGGAAAGTTACGAGCAGTACTTC. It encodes CASSLENRESYEQYF.

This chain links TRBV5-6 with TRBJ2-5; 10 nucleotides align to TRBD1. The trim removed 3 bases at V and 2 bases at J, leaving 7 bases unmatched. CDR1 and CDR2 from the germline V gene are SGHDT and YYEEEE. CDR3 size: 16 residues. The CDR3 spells CASSWGQGLGQETQYF. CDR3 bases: TGTGCCAGCAGCTGGGGACAGGGGTTGGGTCAAGAGACCCAGTACTTC.

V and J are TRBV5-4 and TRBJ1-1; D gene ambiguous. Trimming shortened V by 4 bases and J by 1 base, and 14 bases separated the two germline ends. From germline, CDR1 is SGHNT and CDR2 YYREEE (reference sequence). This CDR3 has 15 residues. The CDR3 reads CASSLGFPQNTEAFF. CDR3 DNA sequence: TGTGCCAGCAGCCTGGGATTCCCCCAGAACACTGAAGCTTTCTTT.

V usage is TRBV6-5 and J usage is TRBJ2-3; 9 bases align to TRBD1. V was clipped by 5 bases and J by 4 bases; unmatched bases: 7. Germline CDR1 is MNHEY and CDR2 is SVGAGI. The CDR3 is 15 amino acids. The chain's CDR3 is CASSNRDRAPDTQYF. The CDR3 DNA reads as TGTGCCAGCAGTAACCGGGACAGGGCACCAGATACGCAGTATTTT.